This is a list of T cell receptor beta chains from one sample in a study of regulatory T cells in long-lasting Graves disease. TCRdb called the multiplex PCR reads again in MiXCR, with one record for every CDR3 protein. Of 700,000 or so distinct CDR3 sequences listed, 25% to 35% are singletons. Sequencing was performed on peripheral blood mononuclear cells (PBMCs), taken when the disease was refractory, from a patient treated with antithyroid drugs. The receptors stem from a female donor with Graves disease. Each CDR3 is given with its conserved first and last residue. The D gene is left open where the match is weak. Not all rows give a size; the values are once, few, many and, for expanded clones, a class.

size: -; J: TRBJ1-6; D: -; V: TRBV6-1; CDR3: CASSDRARSPLHF; DNA: TGTGCCAGCAGTGACCGGGCCAGATCACCCCTCCACTTT
size: few; J: TRBJ1-5; D: -; V: TRBV29-1; CDR3: CSVAQGNSNQPQHF; DNA: TGCAGCGTCGCGCAGGGAAATAGCAATCAGCCCCAGCATTTT
size: many; J: TRBJ1-4; D: TRBD1; V: TRBV5-5; CDR3: CASSLATGSPTNEKLFF; DNA: TGTGCCAGCAGCTTGGCGACAGGGTCTCCTACTAATGAAAAACTGTTTTTT
size: many; J: TRBJ1-2; D: -; V: TRBV28; CDR3: CASSRDGRYGYTF; DNA: TGTGCCAGCAGTCGGGACGGACGCTATGGCTACACCTTC
size: few; J: TRBJ1-1; D: -; V: TRBV11-2; CDR3: CASSPGTTDTEAFF; DNA: TGTGCCAGCTCACCCGGGACGACGGACACTGAAGCTTTCTTT
size: few; J: TRBJ2-5; D: TRBD1; V: TRBV30; CDR3: CAWSGATGVQETQYF; DNA: TGTGCCTGGAGTGGGGCGACAGGGGTTCAAGAGACCCAGTACTTC
size: once; J: TRBJ1-1; D: -; V: TRBV19; CDR3: CASSIYGGLGTEAFF; DNA: TGTGCCAGTAGTATTTACGGGGGCCTGGGCACTGAAGCTTTCTTT
size: many; J: TRBJ2-5; D: -; V: TRBV3-1; CDR3: CASSPTTVQETQYF; DNA: TGTGCCAGCAGCCCTACGACGGTCCAAGAGACCCAGTACTTC
size: few; J: TRBJ2-7; D: -; V: TRBV2; CDR3: CASSEQAGQYYEQYF; DNA: TGTGCCAGCAGTGAACAGGCGGGACAATACTACGAGCAGTACTTC
size: many; J: TRBJ1-4; D: TRBD1; V: TRBV28; CDR3: CASSPWDRSNEKLFF; DNA: TGTGCCAGCAGTCCCTGGGACAGATCTAATGAAAAACTGTTTTTT